A selection of T cell receptor beta chains follows, all from one sample in a study. TCRdb ran MiXCR on the 5' RACE reads and lists one entry per CDR3 protein. Here the sample spans about 9,000 distinct CDR3 sequences, around 42% being singletons. What was sequenced was Tregs sorted from a lymph node. The source of these receptors is a female donor with breast cancer. Each CDR3 is given with its conserved first and last residue. The size of a clone is reported for some rows only, either as once, few or many, or as a class for expanded clones.

TRBJ2-5	TRBV27	.	CASSAKGLAEPKVETQYF
TRBJ2-7	TRBV20-1	few	CSARDSPRGNLYEQYF
TRBJ2-7	TRBV7-6	.	CASSLGQGASPAYEQYF
TRBJ2-7	TRBV20-1	.	CSARLAGGSYEQYF
TRBJ1-1	TRBV5-5	few	CASSAGQGYMNTEAFF
TRBJ1-1	TRBV3-1	.	CASSQTQGTGETEAFF
TRBJ2-7	TRBV20-1	.	CSAREPRAGGYEQYF
TRBJ2-7	TRBV27	.	CASSFQGLLSEQYF
TRBJ2-3	TRBV14	few	CASSQRLASPTDTQYF
TRBJ2-1	TRBV11-3	few	CASSLAPGVMNEQFF
TRBJ2-5	TRBV9	.	CASSGPVSWQETQYF
.	TRBV6-5	.	CASRLRRGPDTQHF
TRBJ2-3	TRBV7-3	.	CASSTKGPAGTDTQYF
TRBJ2-3	TRBV20-1	few	CSARDLGTATDTQYF
TRBJ2-5	TRBV11-2	.	CASSPPVGSRETQYF
TRBJ1-6	TRBV9	.	CASSTGSNSPLHF
TRBJ2-2	TRBV5-1	.	CASSLAWESGELFF
TRBJ2-3	TRBV9	few	CASSATGGATDTQYF
TRBJ1-2	TRBV9	.	CASSGARQANYGYTF
TRBJ2-1	TRBV7-8	.	CASSQTSGAYNEQFF
TRBJ1-1	TRBV7-3	.	CASSLMGGGEAFF
TRBJ2-1	TRBV12-3/TRBV12-4	.	CASSLAGGYSYNEQFF
TRBJ2-5	TRBV10-2	.	CASWDGTVQETQYF
TRBJ2-2	TRBV4-2	.	CASGLAGEDGELFF
TRBJ1-5	TRBV28	few	CASSLRTANNQPQHF
TRBJ2-7	TRBV29-1	few	CSVEGLGEGYEQYF
TRBJ1-2	TRBV4-1	.	CASSQDFRQESNYGYTF
TRBJ2-5	TRBV11-2	.	CASSLDWAGQETQYF
TRBJ2-1	TRBV9	once	CASSVQGYQPNEQFF
TRBJ1-5	TRBV27	.	CASSLIGTPGNQPQHF
TRBJ2-2	TRBV29-1	once	CSVWIQNTGELFF
TRBJ2-5	TRBV30	.	CAWSKRDGKETQYF
TRBJ2-3	TRBV5-1	.	CASSPGLSRDTQYF
TRBJ2-7	TRBV4-1	.	CASSPTTSGASYEQYF
TRBJ2-7	TRBV6-1	.	CASNEGLLAGEYEQYF
TRBJ2-5	TRBV6-5	.	CASSPLAGDFLVQETQYF
TRBJ1-2	TRBV20-1	.	CSAIAPQGTNYGYTF
TRBJ2-7	TRBV10-3	few	CAISESGGRVSYEQYF
TRBJ2-1	TRBV4-1	few	CASSLGSGNEQFF
TRBJ2-5	TRBV7-3	.	CASSFEEANRYF
.	TRBV29-1	.	CSVVASGSYEQFF
TRBJ2-7	TRBV5-6	.	CASSLVGNYEQYF
TRBJ2-7	TRBV6-5	.	CASSYSASYEQYF
TRBJ2-1	TRBV11-2	few	CASSLYLDSGKNEQFF
TRBJ2-5	TRBV9	.	CASSLAGDSGETQYF
TRBJ2-5	TRBV7-8	.	CASSLSAGGETQYF
TRBJ1-2	TRBV4-2	.	CASSQDPAGGHGYTF
TRBJ2-1	TRBV11-3	.	CASSYRTGGIYNEQFF
TRBJ2-7	TRBV7-2	.	CASSLIMGGPLTEQYF
TRBJ2-7	TRBV5-1	once	CASSLEPTFSYEQYF
TRBJ2-1	TRBV4-2	few	CASSQELQGLTYNEQFF
TRBJ2-3	TRBV20-1	.	CSAGSGSQYF
TRBJ2-7	TRBV5-1	.	CASSLDSGEQYF
TRBJ2-1	TRBV20-1	.	CSYLGGTEQFF
TRBJ2-3	TRBV20-1	.	CSASGRDSDTQYF
TRBJ2-1	TRBV20-1	few	CSARDFESDPNEQFF